The clone carrying this T cell receptor (beta chain) appeared many times. The time point denotes: patch test 2, 6 weeks after DPC sensitization. Noted treatment: therapeutic diphenylcyclopropenone sensitization with weekly scalp DPC. This sample was taken from a study of human T cells and chemical hapten exposure. Study as a whole: Mostly female patients had alopecia areata, totalis or universalis.

The CDR3 totals 14 residues. Germline assignment: CDR1 MNHEY and CDR2 SVGAGI. V lost 3 bases to trimming and J lost 4 bases, with 11 bases between them. Original analysis: Sampled TCR counts reached a median of approximately 100,000 per sample, with values ranging from about 20,000 to 700,000. MiXCR, applied by TCRdb to the RACE reads, yields one record per CDR3 protein. What appears here as the V and J calls and clone size reflects TCRdb's work, not the paper's. The table has about 43,000 distinct CDR3 sequences, roughly 3.3% seen once. The chain couples TRBV6-5 to TRBJ2-3, with D possibly TRBD2 on 7 matching bases. The TCR sequence derives from a man in his forties or fifties with alopecia areata. Some clones in this sample may be carry-over from other donors' samples. The specimen was whole blood, collected in connection with sensitization to the hapten diphenylcyclopropenone (DPC). The CDR3 is CASSYTGRADTQYF. The CDR3 DNA follows: TGTGCCAGCAGTTATACAGGGAGGGCAGATACGCAGTATTTT.